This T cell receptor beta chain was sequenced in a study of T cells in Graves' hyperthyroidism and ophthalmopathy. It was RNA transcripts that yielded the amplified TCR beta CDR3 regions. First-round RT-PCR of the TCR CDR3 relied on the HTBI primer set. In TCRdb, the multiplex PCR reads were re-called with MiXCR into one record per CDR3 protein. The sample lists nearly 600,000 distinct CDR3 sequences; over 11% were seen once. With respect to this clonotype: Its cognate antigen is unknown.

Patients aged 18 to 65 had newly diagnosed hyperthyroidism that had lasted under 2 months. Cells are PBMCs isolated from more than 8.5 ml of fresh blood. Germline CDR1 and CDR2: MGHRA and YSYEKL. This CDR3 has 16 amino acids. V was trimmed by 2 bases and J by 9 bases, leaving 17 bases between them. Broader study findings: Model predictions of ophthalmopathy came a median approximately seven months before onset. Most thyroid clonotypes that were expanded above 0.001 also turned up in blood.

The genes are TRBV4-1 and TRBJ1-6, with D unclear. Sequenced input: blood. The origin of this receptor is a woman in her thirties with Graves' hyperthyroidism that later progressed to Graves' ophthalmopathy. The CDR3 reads CASSQNPGLIGSPLHF. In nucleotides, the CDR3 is TGCGCCAGCAGCCAAAACCCCGGCCTTATTGGTTCACCCCTCCACTTT.